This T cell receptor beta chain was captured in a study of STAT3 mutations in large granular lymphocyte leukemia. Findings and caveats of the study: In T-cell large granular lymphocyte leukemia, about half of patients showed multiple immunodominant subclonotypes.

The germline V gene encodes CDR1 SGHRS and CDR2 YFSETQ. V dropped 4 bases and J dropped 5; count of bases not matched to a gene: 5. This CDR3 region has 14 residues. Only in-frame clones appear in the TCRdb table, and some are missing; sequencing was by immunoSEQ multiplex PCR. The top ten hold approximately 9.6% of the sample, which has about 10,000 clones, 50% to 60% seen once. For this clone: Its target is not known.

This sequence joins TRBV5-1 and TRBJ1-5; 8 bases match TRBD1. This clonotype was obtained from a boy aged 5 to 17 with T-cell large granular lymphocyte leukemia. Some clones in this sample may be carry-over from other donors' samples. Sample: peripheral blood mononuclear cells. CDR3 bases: TGCGCCAGCAGCGTAGGACAGGGCGATCAGCCCCAGCATTTT. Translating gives CASSVGQGDQPQHF.